This T cell receptor beta chain was documented in a study of T cells in localized non-small cell lung cancer. Study-level points and caveats: Because sequencing included only one region (of the tumor), heterogeneity remains possible. Median approximately 58 top-100 tumor clones were shared with paired adjacent lung. Tumor showed lower T cell clonality than uninvolved adjacent lung, where it was highest.

To note about this clone: Its specificity is not known.

The repertoire was sequenced with immunoSEQ multiplex PCR; TCRdb's copy has only in-frame clones and lacks some. The sample contains approximately 45,000 clones, about four fifths of which appear only once. The sample here was peripheral blood mononuclear cells, taken before any cancer treatment. This receptor was identified in a man between 40 and 75 years old with stage III lung adenocarcinoma.

CDR3 protein: CASSLTGTDKNTEAFF. The CDR3, as DNA: TGTGCCAGCAGCTTAACCGGGACGGATAAGAACACTGAAGCTTTCTTT. V usage is TRBV7-3 and J usage is TRBJ1-1; D is perhaps TRBD1 (5 bases). The CDR3 consists of 16 residues. Germline CDR1 reads SGHTA; CDR2 reads FQGTGA. V was pared by 0 bases and J by 1 base, with 12 bases between.